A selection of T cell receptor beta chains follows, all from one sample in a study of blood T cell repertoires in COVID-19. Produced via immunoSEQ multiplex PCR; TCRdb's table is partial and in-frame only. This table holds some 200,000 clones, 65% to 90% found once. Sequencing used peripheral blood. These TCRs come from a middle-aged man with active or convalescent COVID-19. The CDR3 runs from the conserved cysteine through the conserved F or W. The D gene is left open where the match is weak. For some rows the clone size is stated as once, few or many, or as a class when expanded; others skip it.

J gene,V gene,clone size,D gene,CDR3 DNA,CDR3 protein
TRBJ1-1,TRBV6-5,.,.,TGTGCCAGCATACCCGCCAGGGGAAACACTGAAGCTTTCTTT,CASIPARGNTEAFF
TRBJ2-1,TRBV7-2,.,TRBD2,TGTGCCAGCAGCTTAATAGCGGGAGGGCCGGGGTATAGTGAGCAGTTCTTC,CASSLIAGGPGYSEQFF
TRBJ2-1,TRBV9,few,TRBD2,TGTGCCAGCAGCGCGAGCGGGAGAGGGTACAATGAGCAGTTCTTC,CASSASGRGYNEQFF
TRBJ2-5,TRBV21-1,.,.,TGTGCCAGCAAAGTGCCACTAGCGGGAGATGAGGAGACCCAGTACTTC,CASKVPLAGDEETQYF
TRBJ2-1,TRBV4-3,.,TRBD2,TGCGCCAGCAGCCAAGGAAGAGGAGGGAGGGCCGACTACAATGAGCAGTTCTTC,CASSQGRGGRADYNEQFF
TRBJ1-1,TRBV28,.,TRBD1,TGTGCCAGCAGCCCCAGGGGGCGGTTCACTGAAGCTTTCTTT,CASSPRGRFTEAFF
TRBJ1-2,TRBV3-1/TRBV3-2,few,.,TGTGCCAGCAGCCCCAGGTGGGAGGGCCGTGGCTACACCTTC,CASSPRWEGRGYTF
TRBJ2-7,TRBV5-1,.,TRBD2,TGCGCCAGCACCCCGGGAGGGAATTCCGACGAGCAGTACTTC,CASTPGGNSDEQYF
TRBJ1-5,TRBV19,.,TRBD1,TGTGCCAGTAGTTGGACAGGGAGACAGCCCCAGCATTTT,CASSWTGRQPQHF
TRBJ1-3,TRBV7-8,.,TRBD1,TGTGCCAGCAGCTTATCGCCAGGGGGCTCTGGAAACACCATATATTTT,CASSLSPGGSGNTIYF
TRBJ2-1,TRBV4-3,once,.,TGCGCCAGCAGCCGGCCTGGCTCCTACAATGAGCAGTTCTTC,CASSRPGSYNEQFF
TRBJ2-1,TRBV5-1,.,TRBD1,TGCGCCAGCAGCCTTTTACAGGGGGCAGGCAATGAGCAGTTCTTC,CASSLLQGAGNEQFF
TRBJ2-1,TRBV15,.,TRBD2,TGTGCCACAAGGACTAGCCCATACAATGAGCAGTTCTTC,CATRTSPYNEQFF
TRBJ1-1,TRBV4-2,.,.,TGTGCCAGCAGCCAAGAAGTCCGGGGAGCGACTGAAGCTTTCTTT,CASSQEVRGATEAFF
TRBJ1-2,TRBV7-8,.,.,TGTGCCAGCAGCTTAGCCGGGTCGACAGCTAACTATGGCTACACCTTC,CASSLAGSTANYGYTF
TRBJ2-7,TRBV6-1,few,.,TGTGCCAGCAGTGATACTAACTTCTACGAGCAGTACTTC,CASSDTNFYEQYF
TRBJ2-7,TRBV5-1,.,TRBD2,TGCGCCAGCAGCTTGGTACACGGAAGCGGGAGGGCCTACGAGCAGTACTTC,CASSLVHGSGRAYEQYF
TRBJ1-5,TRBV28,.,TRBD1,TGTGCCAGCAGTTCTCCCGCCGTTCCCGGGACAGGGGTGAAAGAGCATTTT,CASSSPAVPGTGVKEHF
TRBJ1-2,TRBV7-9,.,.,TGTGCCAGCAGCTTAGGGGGCGCCGGCTATGGCTACACCTTC,CASSLGGAGYGYTF
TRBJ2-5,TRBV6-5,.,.,TGTGCCATCAGGATGGCAGCGTACCAAGAGACCCAGTACTTC,CAIRMAAYQETQYF
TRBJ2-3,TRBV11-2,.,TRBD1,TGTGCCAGCAGCTTAGGACAGGGGGCGCGGGGCACAGATACGCAGTATTTT,CASSLGQGARGTDTQYF
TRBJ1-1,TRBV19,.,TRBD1,TGTGCCAGTAGTATACCGGGACAGGGAGGTGAAGCTTTCTTT,CASSIPGQGGEAFF
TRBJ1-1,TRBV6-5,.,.,TGTGCCAGCACCCTAGGAGGGTTCACTGAAGCTTTCTTT,CASTLGGFTEAFF
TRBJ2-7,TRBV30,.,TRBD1,TGTGCCTGGAGCGGGACAGAGAGCTCCTACGAGCAGTACTTC,CAWSGTESSYEQYF
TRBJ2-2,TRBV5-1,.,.,TGCGCCAGCAGCTTGGTTAGGGGAGGCACCGGGGAGCTGTTTTTT,CASSLVRGGTGELFF
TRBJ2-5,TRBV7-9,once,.,TGTGCCAGCAGCTTAGCAGGGGGAGAAGAGACCCAGTACTTC,CASSLAGGEETQYF
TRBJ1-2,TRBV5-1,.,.,TGCGCCAGCAGCCCTGGGTACAGGACCCCCAACTATGGCTACACCTTC,CASSPGYRTPNYGYTF
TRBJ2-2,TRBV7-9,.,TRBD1,TGTGCCACCAGGACAGGGGAGAACACCGGGGAGCTGTTTTTT,CATRTGENTGELFF
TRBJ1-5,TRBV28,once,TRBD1,TGTGCCAGCAGTTTGGCACAGGGGTACCAGCCCCAGCATTTT,CASSLAQGYQPQHF
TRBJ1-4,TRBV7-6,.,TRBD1,TGTGCCAGCAGCGGTAGGAAGGGGGCGCTTGAAAAACTGTTTTTT,CASSGRKGALEKLFF
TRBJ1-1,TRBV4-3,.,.,TGCGCCAGCAGCCGCATCCTTGGGGGGAGGGTGAACACTGAAGCTTTCTTT,CASSRILGGRVNTEAFF
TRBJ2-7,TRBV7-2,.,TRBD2,TGTGCCAGCAGCGCAATTCTAGCGGGAGTCGGTTTTGCGTACTTC,CASSAILAGVGFAYF
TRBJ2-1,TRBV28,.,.,TGTGCCAGCAGATCTAGAGGAGTCTACAATGAGCAGTTCTTC,CASRSRGVYNEQFF
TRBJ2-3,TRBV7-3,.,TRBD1,TGTGCCAGCAGCTTTAGGACAGGGGGCACAGATACGCAGTATTTT,CASSFRTGGTDTQYF
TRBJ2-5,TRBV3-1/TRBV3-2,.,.,TGTGCCAGCAGCCAACCAAGGCAGGGTCAAGAGACCCAGTACTTC,CASSQPRQGQETQYF
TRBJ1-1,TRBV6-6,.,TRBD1,TGTGCCAGCAGCCCTACCGGGACAGTGAACACTGAAGCTTTCTTT,CASSPTGTVNTEAFF
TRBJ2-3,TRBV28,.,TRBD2,TGTGCCAGCAGTTTATACACTAGCGCTAGCACAGATACGCAGTATTTT,CASSLYTSASTDTQYF
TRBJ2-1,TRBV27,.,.,TGTGCCAGCAGAACGGTAAAGTCTATCAACAATGAGCAGTTCTTC,CASRTVKSINNEQFF
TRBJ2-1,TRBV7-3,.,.,TGTGCCAGCAGCCCGGACAGTTTTAACTACAATGAGCAGTTCTTC,CASSPDSFNYNEQFF
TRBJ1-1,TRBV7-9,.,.,TGTGCCAGCAGACCAGACAGTTACACTGAAGCTTTCTTT,CASRPDSYTEAFF
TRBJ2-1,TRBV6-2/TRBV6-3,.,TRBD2,TGTGCCAGCAGTTTCCAAGGGACTAGCGGATACCAATACAATGAGCAGTTCTTC,CASSFQGTSGYQYNEQFF
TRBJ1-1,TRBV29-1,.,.,TGCAGCGTCTGGGATCGCGGGTACACTGAAGCTTTCTTT,CSVWDRGYTEAFF
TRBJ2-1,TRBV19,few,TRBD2,TGTGCCAGTAGTTTCGGGACTAGCGGATTATACAATGAGCAGTTCTTC,CASSFGTSGLYNEQFF
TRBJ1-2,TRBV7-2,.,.,TGTGCCAGCAGCTTAGGACAGATATATGGCTACACCTTC,CASSLGQIYGYTF
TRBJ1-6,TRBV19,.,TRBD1,TGTGCCAGTAGCCGAAGGGGGCTTAATAATTCACCCCTCCACTTT,CASSRRGLNNSPLHF
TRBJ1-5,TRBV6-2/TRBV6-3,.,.,TGTGCCAGCAGTTACTCGATACAGGGTCGTCAGCCCCAGCATTTT,CASSYSIQGRQPQHF
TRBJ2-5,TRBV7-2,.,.,TGTGCCAGCAGTACGGGACTCCGTACTCACTCAGGGGAGACCCAGTACTTC,CASSTGLRTHSGETQYF
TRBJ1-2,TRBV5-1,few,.,TGCGCCAGCAGCTTGGAGGCAGGGCCCCCCTATGGCTACACCTTC,CASSLEAGPPYGYTF
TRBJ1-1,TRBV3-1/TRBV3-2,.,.,TGTGCCAGCAGCCAGAGCGGCGGCACTGAAGCTTTCTTT,CASSQSGGTEAFF
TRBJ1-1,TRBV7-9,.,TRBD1,TGTGCCAGCAGCTTAGTCCCGGGACAGGGGTCCTGGGAAGCTTTCTTT,CASSLVPGQGSWEAFF
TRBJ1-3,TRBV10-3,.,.,TGTGCCATCAGTGACCCCATCGAGGGTTGGGGAAACACCATATATTTT,CAISDPIEGWGNTIYF
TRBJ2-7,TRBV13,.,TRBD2,TGTGCCAGCAGCTTAGGGGCTAGCGGGGTCATAGACGAGCAGTACTTC,CASSLGASGVIDEQYF